The clone carrying this TCR beta chain was counted between two and nine times. The sample belongs to a study of early T cells in non-severe SARS-CoV-2 infection. V was clipped by 0 bases and J by 2 bases, with 14 bases between them. Germline V gene data show CDR1 as SGHTA and CDR2 as FQGNSA. CDR3 length: 17 amino acids. TCRdb re-called the 5' RACE reads with MiXCR, one entry per CDR3 protein. The sample consists of 75,000 to 90,000 distinct CDR3 sequences, roughly 13% of them appearing once. Sequencing was done on a sample of whole blood. This sequence originates from an adult who was a healthcare worker with PCR-confirmed SARS-CoV-2 infection or an uninfected control (not recorded which). The rearrangement joins TRBV7-2 to TRBJ2-1, with TRBD2 as a possible D gene (6 bases). DNA for the CDR3: TGTGCCAGCAGCTTAGCGAGGAGGGTTTGGGCCTACAATGAGCAGTTCTTC. Translating gives CASSLARRVWAYNEQFF.